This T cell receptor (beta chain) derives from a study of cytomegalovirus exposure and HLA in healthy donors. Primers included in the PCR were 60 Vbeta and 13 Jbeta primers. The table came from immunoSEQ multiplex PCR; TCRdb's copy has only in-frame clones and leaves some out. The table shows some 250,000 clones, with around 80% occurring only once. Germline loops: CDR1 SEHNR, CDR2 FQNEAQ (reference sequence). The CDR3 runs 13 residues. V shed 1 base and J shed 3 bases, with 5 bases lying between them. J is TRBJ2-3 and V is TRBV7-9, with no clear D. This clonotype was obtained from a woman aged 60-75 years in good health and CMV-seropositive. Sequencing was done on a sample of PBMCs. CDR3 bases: TGTGCCAGCAGCTTAGTACATACAGATACGCAGTATTTT. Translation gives CASSLVHTDTQYF.